The 4 T cell receptor beta chains below come from one sample, sequenced in a study of shared clonotypes between healthy human individuals. The table came from immunoSEQ multiplex PCR; TCRdb's copy has only in-frame clones and leaves some out. This sample has about 990,000 clones, with more than 75% found just once. Sequencing was performed on memory CD4+ T cells from PBMCs. Specified subset: CD45RA-negative fraction. The source is a man younger than 35 in good health. Some clones in this sample may be carry-over from other donors' samples.

This sequence joins TRBV10-3 and TRBJ1-5; the D gene is possibly TRBD1 (5 bases). The germline V gene encodes CDR1 ENHRY and CDR2 SYGVKD. V gave up 7 bases and J gave up 4 bases, with 8 bases separating them. The CDR3 has 12 residues. The DNA of the CDR3 is TGTGCCATCAAAGGGGTGAATCAGCCCCAGCATTTT. Its translation is CAIKGVNQPQHF.

This clone has a single count. This chain links TRBV28 with TRBJ2-5; 8 bases agree with TRBD1. Trimming took 6 bases from V and 12 from J; bases not matched to a gene: 6. CDR3 length equals 11 residues. From germline, CDR1 is MDHEN and CDR2 SYDVKM. The CDR3 sequence: CASRQNRGEYF. The CDR3 DNA reads as TGTGCCAGCAGACAGAACAGGGGGGAGTACTTC.

V gene TRBV2 combines with J gene TRBJ2-5, with D perhaps being TRBD1 or TRBD2 (6 bases each). Trimming took off 5 bases at V and 2 bases at J, with 18 bases between the two ends. CDR1 SNHLY and CDR2 FYNNEI come from the germline V gene. CDR3 length equals 16 residues. The CDR3 is CASSRDIGTSQETQYF. CDR3 DNA: TGTGCCAGCAGTCGGGACATAGGGACTTCGCAAGAGACCCAGTACTTC.

The CDR3 DNA sequence: TGTGCCAGCAGTGACAGGCAGGGGGTCACCCAAGAGACCCAGTACTTC. This codes for CASSDRQGVTQETQYF. This chain uses TRBV2 with TRBJ2-5, with 7 bases fitting TRBD1. V dropped 3 bases and J dropped 1; count of bases not matched to a gene: 8. This CDR3 spans 16 amino acids. CDR1 SNHLY and CDR2 FYNNEI come from the germline V gene.